This TCR beta chain originates from a study of T-cell memory formation after mild COVID-19. Study-level information: In these data, TCR clusters were largely donor specific.

5'RACE, which relied on constant-segment primers, yielded TCR alpha and TCR beta cDNA libraries carrying sample barcodes and UMIs. TCRdb reprocessed the 5' RACE reads via MiXCR and lists one record per CDR3 protein. Among 300,000 or so distinct CDR3 sequences, around 15% were seen once, and the ten largest hold roughly 20%. Points on this clonotype: Its specificity is unknown.

Regarding the study as a whole: Some clones that responded turned up in pre-infection memory, which suggests that cross-reactive memory joined in. CD4+ bias marked clones expanding day 15 to 37, unlike balanced contracting clones.

V was trimmed by 3 bases and J by 5 bases, leaving 17 bases between them. The CDR3 contains 15 residues. Looked up from germline, CDR1 is KGHSH and CDR2 is LQKENI. The rearrangement uses TRBV18 and TRBJ2-7, with no clear D. This clonotype was sampled from a man between 18 and 35 years old who had mild COVID-19 (a few samples of this study predate the infection). Cell type and time point are not known. Sequencing was performed on PBMCs or a T cell subset sorted from them (not recorded which). In nucleotides, the CDR3 is TGTGCCAGCTCACCCCCATCGAGGTCCGGCCACGAGCAGTACTTC. Its protein is CASSPPSRSGHEQYF.